This record covers a single TCR beta chain. This sample was taken from a study of control samples from healthy donors and cancer patients. Trimming left V 5 bases short and J 0 bases short, with 16 bases between. From germline, CDR1 is SEHNR and CDR2 FQNEAQ (reference sequence). The CDR3 extends over 17 amino acids. This table comes from immunoSEQ multiplex PCR, and its TCRdb copy is limited to in-frame clones, with some not included. The repertoire consists of roughly 64,000 clones, with about nine tenths occurring once and the leading ten covering approximately 1.2%. The specimen was PBMCs. The TCR comes from a woman between 45 and 60 years old with colorectal cancer. The gene calls are TRBV7-9 and TRBJ2-2; maybe TRBD2 (6 bases). CDR3 DNA: TGTGCCAGCAGCCCTCAGTTTGGGGGGACGAACACCGGGGAGCTGTTTTTT. Translation gives CASSPQFGGTNTGELFF.